One and the same sample provided the 30 T cell receptor beta chains below, sequenced in a study of blood T cell repertoires in COVID-19. Measured with immunoSEQ multiplex PCR; TCRdb has only the in-frame clones, and not every one. This sample yields a few hundred thousand clones, of which around nine tenths are seen a single time; just over 7% belongs to the top ten. The material sequenced was peripheral blood. The receptors shown here come from a woman aged 55-69 years with COVID-19, enrolled during active disease.

This sequence joins TRBV9 and TRBJ2-7; the D gene is possibly TRBD1 (6 bases). CDR1 SGDLS and CDR2 YYNGEE come from the germline V gene. Trimming removed 0 bases from V and 6 bases from J, with 10 bases in between. The CDR3 is 13 amino acids. In DNA form, the CDR3 reads TGTGCCAGCAGCGTAGTGTCAGGGGCCGAGCAGTACTTC. Translating gives CASSVVSGAEQYF.

This chain connects TRBV7-9 to TRBJ2-5, with a weak D call TRBD2 (5 bases). Germline V lookup: CDR1 SEHNR, CDR2 FQNEAQ (reference sequence). The CDR3 runs 13 residues. V lost 1 base, J lost 5 bases, and 8 bases lay in between. The CDR3 loop is CASSLGRRETQYF. The CDR3 nucleotides read TGTGCCAGCAGCTTAGGCCGGAGGGAGACCCAGTACTTC.

This chain links TRBV6-6 with TRBJ2-5; 7 positions agree with TRBD2. Trimming at V came to 3 bases and at J to 5 bases, leaving 6 bases not matched to a gene. The CDR3 consists of 14 residues. Germline loops: CDR1 MNHNY, CDR2 SVGAGI (reference sequence). CDR3 bases: TGTGCCAGCAGTTATCAACCCGGGGGGGAGACCCAGTACTTC. This encodes CASSYQPGGETQYF.

The chain is built from TRBV5-3 and TRBJ1-4, with D maybe TRBD1 (5 bases). TRBV5-3 is identified as an open reading frame with a role that is uncertain. V lost 4 bases, J lost 3 bases, and 16 bases lay in between. This CDR3 has 16 amino acids. The CDR3 spells CARSKPGGDSNEKLFF. The CDR3 DNA follows: TGTGCCAGAAGCAAACCTGGAGGGGATTCTAATGAAAAACTGTTTTTT.

The chain uses TRBV12-3 or TRBV12-4 and TRBJ2-7; D is perhaps TRBD2 (5 bases). The CDR3 has 12 amino acids. The V gene lost 4 bases and the J gene lost 9 bases, with 13 bases spanning the gap. The chain's CDR3 is CASSSGVPGQYF. The CDR3, as DNA: TGTGCCAGCAGTTCCGGGGTCCCTGGGCAGTACTTC.

The DNA for the CDR3 is TGTGCCATCAGTGAGCGGGACAGCAAAAACATTCAGTACTTC. Translation: CAISERDSKNIQYF. This chain uses TRBV10-3 with TRBJ2-4; 7 bases agree with TRBD1. Germline-derived CDR1 and CDR2 are ENHRY and SYGVKD. Trimming took 2 bases from V and 3 from J; bases not matched to a gene: 1. The CDR3 extends over 14 amino acids.

This chain joins TRBV19 and TRBJ1-1, with TRBD1 identical over 7 bases. The V gene's germline CDR1 is LNHDA and CDR2 SQIVND (reference sequence). The V gene end was trimmed by 4 bases and the J gene end by 4 bases; junction bases not matched to a gene: 3. The CDR3 runs to 13 residues. In nucleotides, the CDR3 is TGTGCCAGTAGTACCCGACAGGGCACTGAAGCTTTCTTT. It yields the protein CASSTRQGTEAFF.

A word on this clone: Germline is not matched at one junction end, which may reflect a read error. The chain recombines TRBV19 with TRBJ2-2; D is possibly TRBD1 (5 bases). The germline gives CDR1 LNHDA, CDR2 SQIVND (reference sequence). The CDR3 is made up of 14 amino acids. The CDR3 DNA is TGTGCCAGTAGTCTAGACAGTTTTATCGGGGAGCTGTTTTTT. Translating gives CASSLDSFIGELFF.

V gene TRBV4-1 combines with J gene TRBJ2-7, with a tentative D call TRBD2 (6 bases). V gave up 0 bases and J gave up 0 bases, with 15 bases separating them. The CDR3 is 17 residues long. The V gene's germline CDR1 is MGHRA and CDR2 YSYEKL. DNA of the CDR3: TGCGCCAGCAGCCAAGAGAGGCGGGGCGCGGGCTCCTACGAGCAGTACTTC. This codes for CASSQERRGAGSYEQYF.

This chain links TRBV6-2 or TRBV6-3 with TRBJ2-7, with D perhaps matching TRBD1 (6 bases). Germline assignment: CDR1 MNHEY and CDR2 SVGEGT. Trimming cost V 4 bases and J 2 bases, with 18 bases left between them. The CDR3 is 16 residues long. CDR3 in DNA: TGTGCCAGCAGTTTGACAGGCCCTTCCTTCACCTACGAGCAGTACTTC. As protein: CASSLTGPSFTYEQYF.

Only one count was recorded for this clone. The genes are TRBV6-2 or TRBV6-3 and TRBJ2-1; 8 bases agree with TRBD2. Per germline, CDR1 MNHEY and CDR2 SVGEGT. The trim removed 5 bases at V and 1 base at J, leaving 10 bases unmatched. The CDR3 has 17 amino acids. The chain's CDR3 is CASSHTPRGGSYNEQFF. The CDR3 DNA reads as TGTGCCAGCAGTCATACCCCACGGGGGGGTTCCTACAATGAGCAGTTCTTC.

The chain is built from TRBV7-2 and TRBJ2-1, with D possibly matching TRBD2 (6 bases). CDR3 length: 16 amino acids. V was cut by 7 bases and J by 7 bases, with 23 bases left in between. Germline loops: CDR1 SGHTA, CDR2 FQGNSA. In DNA form, the CDR3 reads TGTGCCAGCACCCGGCGGGGTCTCCTTAGGGTTAATGAGCAGTTCTTC. Its translation: CASTRRGLLRVNEQFF.

Here the CDR3 reads CASLTALYGQPQHF. The CDR3 bases are TGTGCCAGCTTGACAGCTCTTTACGGTCAGCCCCAGCATTTT. V and J are TRBV6-5 and TRBJ1-5, with D tentatively TRBD1 (5 bases). CDR1 and CDR2 from the germline V gene are MNHEY and SVGAGI. CDR3 length equals 14 residues. Trimming cost V 8 bases and J 6 bases, with 17 bases left between them.

The V and J genes are TRBV15 and TRBJ1-5; D remains unclear. Germline V gene lookup returns CDR1 LNHNV and CDR2 YYDKDF (reference sequence). Trimming stripped 0 bases from V and 0 bases from J, with 12 bases between. The CDR3 covers 17 residues. The CDR3 region has the DNA TGTGCCACCAGCAGAGATATACAGATGGATAGCAATCAGCCCCAGCATTTT. Amino acids: CATSRDIQMDSNQPQHF.

The chain has TRBV20-1 and TRBJ2-1, with D possibly being TRBD1 (7 bases). Germline CDR1 DFQATT, CDR2 SNEGSKA (reference sequence). This CDR3 is built from 14 residues. The V gene lost 3 bases and the J gene lost 4 bases, with 13 bases spanning the gap. CDR3 bases: TGCAGTGCTAGTCAGGGGGGCCCTTACAATGAGCAGTTCTTC. Translating it yields CSASQGGPYNEQFF.

The V call is TRBV6-1, the J call TRBJ2-7; tentative D call: TRBD1 (7 bases). The germline CDR1 and CDR2 sequences are MNHNS and SASEGT. Trimming left V 4 bases short and J 6 bases short, with 25 bases between. This CDR3 comprises 17 residues. The CDR3 here is CASSALLRGRDEGEQYF. In DNA, the CDR3 is TGTGCCAGCAGTGCCTTATTGAGGGGGCGGGATGAGGGCGAGCAGTACTTC.

The chain links TRBV28 to TRBJ1-2; D may be TRBD1 (6 bases). Germline CDR1 MDHEN, CDR2 SYDVKM. The CDR3 has 15 amino acids. V was pared by 2 bases and J by 9 bases, with 19 bases between. CDR3 sequence reads: CASSLGPGDLLSYTF. The CDR3 bases are TGTGCCAGCAGTTTAGGGCCAGGGGACCTTCTGAGCTACACCTTC.

This chain links TRBV5-6 with TRBJ1-1; the match to TRBD1 covers 7 bases. CDR1 and CDR2 (germline): SGHDT, YYEEEE. V lost 5 bases to trimming and J lost 4 bases; unmatched junction nucleotides: 11. The CDR3 consists of 15 residues. The CDR3 sequence is CASSSNSRDSTEAFF. The CDR3 region has the DNA TGTGCCAGCAGTTCTAATTCCCGGGACAGCACTGAAGCTTTCTTT.

The V gene is TRBV6-6, the J gene TRBJ1-2, with TRBD1 identical over 7 bases. Trimming at V came to 4 bases and at J to 5 bases, leaving 7 bases not matched to a gene. The CDR3 is 14 residues long. Germline V lookup: CDR1 MNHNY, CDR2 SVGAGI (reference sequence). CDR3 sequence (DNA): TGTGCCAGCAGTTTCGTCAGGGGGGAATATGGCTACACCTTC. Protein: CASSFVRGEYGYTF.

This clone was recorded a few times. V gene TRBV18 combines with J gene TRBJ2-3; D unclear. The CDR3 totals 15 residues. CDR1 and CDR2 (germline): KGHSH, LQKENI. Between the trimmed V and J ends, which lost 3 bases and 2 bases, there was a span of 12 bases. The CDR3 DNA reads as TGTGCCAGCTCACCGGGTCAGGCGAACACAGATACGCAGTATTTT. Protein: CASSPGQANTDTQYF.

This clone was detected once. The genes are TRBV2 and TRBJ2-5; maybe TRBD1 (5 bases). Germline assignment: CDR1 SNHLY and CDR2 FYNNEI. The CDR3 runs to 15 residues. The V and J ends lost 4 bases and 4 bases respectively, with 16 bases between them. CDR3 in amino acids: CASSAGNGFRETQYF. CDR3 nucleotide sequence: TGTGCCAGCAGTGCAGGGAACGGATTTCGAGAGACCCAGTACTTC. Full variable domain (rest looked up from reference TRBV2 and TRBJ2-5): EPEVTQTPSHQVTQMGQEVILRCVPISNHLYFYWYRQILGQKVEFLVSFYNNEISEKSEIFDDQFSVERPDGSNFTLKIRSTKLEDSAMYFCASSAGNGFRETQYFGPGTRLLVL.

The chain links TRBV9 to TRBJ2-1; D call uncertain. Germline CDR1 reads SGDLS; CDR2 reads YYNGEE. Trimming pared 0 bases from V and 0 bases from J, leaving 10 bases between. CDR3 length: 16 amino acids. CDR3 nucleotide sequence: TGTGCCAGCAGCGTAGGTGATAGTAGCTCCTACAATGAGCAGTTCTTC. It codes for CASSVGDSSSYNEQFF.

Concerning this clone: This CDR3 is also generated by other DNA sequences in the sample. V and J are TRBV2 and TRBJ1-1; D gene uncertain. CDR3 size: 13 residues. Trimming removed 2 bases at V and 4 bases at J, with 8 bases between. The germline gives CDR1 SNHLY, CDR2 FYNNEI. The DNA of the CDR3 is TGTGCCAGCAGTGAAAGGGAGGGCACTGAAGCTTTCTTT. Translating gives CASSEREGTEAFF.

This clone was seen just once. CDR3 sequence reads: CASSASGVLNEKLFF. The DNA of the CDR3 is TGTGCCAGCAGCGCTTCAGGGGTCCTTAATGAAAAACTGTTTTTT. The gene calls are TRBV9 and TRBJ1-4; TRBD1 is a possible D gene (6 bases). V was pared by 3 bases and J by 4 bases, with 13 bases between. This CDR3 has 15 residues. Germline V gene data show CDR1 as SGDLS and CDR2 as YYNGEE.

V is TRBV7-8 and J is TRBJ2-2; 7 bases agree with TRBD2. The CDR3 is made up of 13 amino acids. J was trimmed by 0 bases and V by 11 bases; bases with no gene match: 3. Germline CDR1 is SGHVS and CDR2 is FQNEAQ. CDR3 DNA: TGTGCCGCGGGGAGGGCGAACACCGGGGAGCTGTTTTTT. It translates to CAAGRANTGELFF.

The chain recombines TRBV2 with TRBJ1-1, with TRBD1 matching 9 bases. CDR3 length: 12 residues. Germline V lookup: CDR1 SNHLY, CDR2 FYNNEI. The trim removed 9 bases at V and 5 bases at J, leaving 4 bases unmatched. The CDR3 loop is CASNRGLTEAFF. The CDR3 DNA reads TGTGCCAGTAACAGGGGGCTGACTGAAGCTTTCTTT.

The chain uses TRBV19 and TRBJ1-6; D possibly corresponds to TRBD1 (5 bases). V dropped 5 bases and J dropped 12 bases, with 23 bases sitting between them. This CDR3 comprises 16 residues. Germline CDR1 reads LNHDA; CDR2 reads SQIVND (reference sequence). CDR3 sequence: CASSQSYRPFVLPLHF. CDR3 bases: TGTGCCAGTAGTCAGTCCTACAGGCCGTTTGTGTTACCCCTCCACTTT. Looking up the rest from reference TRBV19 and TRBJ1-6 gives the full variable domain: DGGITQSPKYLFRKEGQNVTLSCEQNLNHDAMYWYRQDPGQGLRLIYYSQIVNDFQKGDIAEGYSVSREKKESFPLTVTSAQKNPTAFYLCASSQSYRPFVLPLHFGNGTRLTVT.

The rearrangement uses TRBV7-9 and TRBJ2-7, with D possibly TRBD1 on 5 matching bases. This CDR3 spans 15 amino acids. The germline V and J ends were trimmed by 5 bases and 3 bases, with 17 bases remaining between them. Germline CDR1 is SEHNR and CDR2 is FQNEAQ (reference sequence). The CDR3 nucleotides are TGTGCCAGCAGCGAGACGGGCAGGGAAGGCTACGAGCAGTACTTC. It encodes CASSETGREGYEQYF.

The rearrangement joins TRBV6-5 to TRBJ2-7; TRBD1 matches at 12 bases. CDR1 and CDR2 (germline): MNHEY, SVGAGI. With 10 bases clipped from V and 3 bases from J, the junction kept 4 bases outside the gene matches. CDR3 length equals 13 residues. The CDR3 DNA follows: TGTGCCACCCGGGACAGGGGGCTCTACGAGCAGTACTTC. Translating it yields CATRDRGLYEQYF.

The V and J genes are TRBV3-1 (or the pseudogene TRBV3-2) and TRBJ2-1; 8 nucleotides agree with TRBD1. CDR1 and CDR2 from the germline V gene are LGHDT and YNNKEL (reference sequence). The CDR3 covers 17 residues. The V segment lost 6 bases and the J segment 8 bases; nucleotides outside the gene matches: 18. The CDR3, as DNA: TGTGCCAGCAGTCCAGACCATGGTAGAGACAGGGGCGATGAGCAGTTCTTC. This sequence encodes CASSPDHGRDRGDEQFF.